This entry lists 9 T cell receptor beta chains sequenced from one sample in a study of immune evolution from preneoplasia to lung adenocarcinoma. Only in-frame clones appear in the TCRdb table, and some are missing; sequencing was by immunoSEQ multiplex PCR. There are tens of thousands of clones in the sample; roughly 75% occur only once, and about 5.6% lies in the top ten. Material for sequencing was FFPE invasive lung adenocarcinoma tissue. These receptors were obtained from a person aged 55 to 75 with lung adenocarcinoma.

The rearrangement joins TRBV5-1 to TRBJ1-1; D not certain. CDR3 length: 14 amino acids. Germline V lookup: CDR1 SGHRS, CDR2 YFSETQ. Trimming removed 5 bases from V and 2 bases from J, with 13 bases in between. The CDR3 DNA reads TGCGCCAGCAGACGCGACGGATTAAACACTGAAGCTTTCTTT. Amino acid sequence: CASRRDGLNTEAFF.

The rearrangement uses TRBV5-1 and TRBJ2-5, with TRBD1 matching over 7 bases. CDR1 is SGHRS, CDR2 YFSETQ, per germline. This CDR3 spans 13 amino acids. The V and J ends lost 5 bases and 5 bases, in that order; junction bases with no gene match: 6. The CDR3, as DNA: TGCGCCAGCAGTAGGGCCAGGGGGGAGACCCAGTACTTC. It encodes CASSRARGETQYF.

The V and J genes are TRBV19 and TRBJ1-2, with unresolved D. The CDR3 runs to 15 residues. Germline V gene sequence: CDR1 LNHDA, CDR2 SQIVND (reference sequence). V shed 6 bases and J shed 4 bases, with 18 bases lying between them. The CDR3 DNA is TGTGCCAGTAGAGACTCTGATACCCGGGGCTATGGCTACACCTTC. Its protein product is CASRDSDTRGYGYTF.

Comments on this clone: One end of the junction varies from germline; a read error may be responsible. The chain has TRBV5-4 and TRBJ2-1, with no clear D. Germline V CDR1 and CDR2: SGHNT, YYREEE (reference sequence). The CDR3 consists of 12 residues. The CDR3 region is CASSQGAREQFF. DNA of the CDR3: TGCGCCAGCAGCCAAGGAGCCAGGGAGCAGTTCTTC. The whole variable domain, remainder taken from reference TRBV5-4 and TRBJ2-1, is ETGVTQSPTHLIKTRGQQVTLRCSSQSGHNTVSWYQQALGQGPQFIFQYYREEENGRGNFPPRFSGLQFPNYSSELNVNALELDDSALYLCASSQGAREQFFGPGTRLTVL.

The chain is built from TRBV6-6 and TRBJ2-3, with 8 bases identical to TRBD1. The V gene's germline CDR1 is MNHNY and CDR2 SVGAGI (reference sequence). V was pared by 2 bases and J by 0 bases, with 4 bases of the junction left unmatched. This CDR3 contains 16 residues. The CDR3 spells CASSYLRDRSTDTQYF. The CDR3 coding sequence is TGTGCCAGCAGTTACCTGAGGGACAGGAGCACAGATACGCAGTATTTT.

The V gene is TRBV7-2, the J gene TRBJ2-4; no clear D gene. The CDR3 is 16 amino acids. CDR1 is SGHTA and CDR2 is FQGNSA in the germline V gene. Trimming pared 1 base from V and 3 bases from J, leaving 13 bases between. The CDR3 here is CASSLESASVKNIQYF. The CDR3 DNA follows: TGTGCCAGCAGCTTAGAGTCCGCTAGTGTCAAAAACATTCAGTACTTC.

This clone was seen just once. This rearrangement joins TRBV11-3 to TRBJ2-5; a possible D gene is TRBD2 (5 bases). The germline V and J ends were trimmed by 8 bases and 2 bases, with 6 bases remaining between them. This CDR3 region has 11 residues. Germline V gene data show CDR1 as SGHNT and CDR2 as YENEEA. CDR3 bases: TGTGCCAGCCGGGATCAAGAGACCCAGTACTTC. It encodes CASRDQETQYF. The full variable domain, rest sourced from reference TRBV11-3 and TRBJ2-5, is EAGVVQSPRYKIIEKKQPVAFWCNPISGHNTLYWYLQNLGQGPELLIRYENEEAVDDSQLPKDRFSAERLKGVDSTLKIQPAELGDSAVYLCASRDQETQYFGPGTRLLVL.

J is TRBJ2-4 and V is TRBV18; weak D call: TRBD1 (6 bases). The CDR3 is 15 residues long. The V end was cut by 3 bases, the J end by 0 bases, with 9 bases between. The V gene's germline CDR1 is KGHSH and CDR2 LQKENI. The CDR3 is CASSPRTEAKNIQYF. CDR3 coding DNA: TGTGCCAGCTCACCGAGGACAGAAGCCAAAAACATTCAGTACTTC.

The V gene is TRBV7-9, the J gene TRBJ1-1, with a weak D call TRBD1 (6 bases). The CDR3 has 13 amino acids. V shed 1 base and J shed 11 bases, with 14 bases lying between them. Looked up from germline, CDR1 is SEHNR and CDR2 is FQNEAQ (reference sequence). Written as DNA, the CDR3 is TGTGCCAGCAGCTTAGGCCAGGGGTTTTTCGCTTTCTTT. Protein: CASSLGQGFFAFF.